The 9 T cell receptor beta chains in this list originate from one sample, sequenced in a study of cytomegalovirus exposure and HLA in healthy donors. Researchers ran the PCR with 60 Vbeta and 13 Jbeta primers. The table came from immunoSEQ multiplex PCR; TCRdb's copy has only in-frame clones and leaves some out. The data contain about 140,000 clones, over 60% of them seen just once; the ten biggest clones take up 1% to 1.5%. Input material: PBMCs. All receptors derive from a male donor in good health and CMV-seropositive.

The CDR3: CASSPRKRQGGNDEQFF. The CDR3 bases are TGTGCCAGCAGTCCCCGAAAGAGACAGGGGGGAAACGATGAGCAGTTCTTC. The chain uses TRBV25-1 and TRBJ2-1, with 9 bases that match TRBD1. CDR1 and CDR2 (germline): MGHDK, SYGVNS. J gave up 8 bases and V 5 bases, and 16 bases lay outside the gene matches. The CDR3 sequence is 17 residues long.

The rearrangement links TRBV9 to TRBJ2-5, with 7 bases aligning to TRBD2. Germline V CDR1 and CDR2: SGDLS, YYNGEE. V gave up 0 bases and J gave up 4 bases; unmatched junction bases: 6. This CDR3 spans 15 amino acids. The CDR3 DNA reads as TGTGCCAGCAGCGTAGCGGGGGGAGAGGGAGAGACCCAGTACTTC. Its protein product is CASSVAGGEGETQYF.

In DNA, the CDR3 is TGTGCCAGCAGTGAATCCTCTCCCTATAATTCACCCCTCCACTTT. Translating gives CASSESSPYNSPLHF. The V and J genes are TRBV6-1 and TRBJ1-6, with unresolved D. The CDR3 is 15 amino acids. Between the trimmed V and J ends, which lost 2 bases and 2 bases, there was a span of 7 bases. Germline values: CDR1 MNHNS, CDR2 SASEGT.

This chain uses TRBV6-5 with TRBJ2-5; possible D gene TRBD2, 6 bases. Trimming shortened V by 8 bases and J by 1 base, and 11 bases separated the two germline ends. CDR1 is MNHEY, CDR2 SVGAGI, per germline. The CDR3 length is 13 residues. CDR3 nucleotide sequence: TGTGCCAGCGGTCCGGGAGTCCAAGAGACCCAGTACTTC. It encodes CASGPGVQETQYF.

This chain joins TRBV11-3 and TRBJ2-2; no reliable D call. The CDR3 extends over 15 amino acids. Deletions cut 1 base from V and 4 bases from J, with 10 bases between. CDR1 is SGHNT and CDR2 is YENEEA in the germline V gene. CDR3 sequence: CASSLGGGGTGELFF. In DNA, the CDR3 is TGTGCCAGCAGCTTAGGAGGCGGTGGCACCGGGGAGCTGTTTTTT.

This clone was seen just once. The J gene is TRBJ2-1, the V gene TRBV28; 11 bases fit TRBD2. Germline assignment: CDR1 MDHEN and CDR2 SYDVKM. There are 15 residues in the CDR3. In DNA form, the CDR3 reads TGTGTTAGCGGGAGGGCCGTAAACTCCTACAATGAGCAGTTCTTC. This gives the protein CVSGRAVNSYNEQFF.

This CDR3 reads CASLAGGSTDTQYF. CDR3 coding DNA: TGCGCCAGCCTAGCGGGGGGGAGCACAGATACGCAGTATTTT. The rearrangement uses TRBV5-1 and TRBJ2-3; TRBD2 matches at 12 bases. The V segment lost 7 bases and the J segment 0 bases; nucleotides outside the gene matches: 0. The CDR3 extends over 14 amino acids. Germline-derived CDR1 and CDR2 are SGHRS and YFSETQ.

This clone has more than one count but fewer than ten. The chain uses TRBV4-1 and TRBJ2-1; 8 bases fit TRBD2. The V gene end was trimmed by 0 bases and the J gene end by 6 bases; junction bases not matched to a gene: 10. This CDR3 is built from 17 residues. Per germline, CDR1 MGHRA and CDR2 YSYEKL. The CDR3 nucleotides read TGCGCCAGCAGCCAAGACCCGTTGAGCGGGAGAGGCAATGAGCAGTTCTTC. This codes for CASSQDPLSGRGNEQFF.

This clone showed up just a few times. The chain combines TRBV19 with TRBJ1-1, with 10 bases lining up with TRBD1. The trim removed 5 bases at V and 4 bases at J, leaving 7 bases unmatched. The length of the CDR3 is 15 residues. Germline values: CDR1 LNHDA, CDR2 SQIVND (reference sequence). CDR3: CASSHADRGVTEAFF. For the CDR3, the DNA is TGTGCCAGTAGTCACGCGGACAGGGGGGTCACTGAAGCTTTCTTT.